Listed below are T cell receptor beta chains from one sample, sequenced in a study of cytomegalovirus exposure and HLA in healthy donors. Some clones are missing from TCRdb's copy, which holds only in-frame ones; the method was immunoSEQ multiplex PCR. The sample lists over 200,000 clones, under 90% occurring once. The sequenced material came from PBMCs. All receptors come from a human donor in good health. CDR3s include the opening cysteine and the closing phenylalanine or tryptophan. Only part of the rows carry a size: once, few, many, or a class if the clone is expanded.

TRBJ2-1 | TRBV4-2 | . | CASSQELGLAGVVEQFF
TRBJ2-1 | TRBV5-8 | . | CASSSLTSRSYNEQFF
TRBJ2-2 | TRBV5-1 | . | CASSLTSGITGELFF
TRBJ2-3 | TRBV10-1 | . | CASSAHRDRVTYF
TRBJ2-3 | TRBV5-1 | . | CASSPLARSTDTQYF
TRBJ2-7 | TRBV13 | . | CASSGLAGDLSLYEQYF
TRBJ2-7 | TRBV2 | . | CASRSGPGQGSYEQYF
TRBJ1-2 | TRBV28 | . | CASNLGGERHYGYTF
TRBJ1-4 | TRBV27 | . | CASSTRGWYKELGNEKLFF
TRBJ2-1 | TRBV6-6 | . | CASSEGTRYHNEQFF
TRBJ2-7 | TRBV11-2 | . | CASIEHSSAGVSEQYF
TRBJ2-5 | TRBV6-1 | once | CASQGLAGGETQYF
TRBJ2-5 | TRBV18 | . | CASSPVLAAQETQYF
TRBJ2-1 | TRBV25-1 | once | CASETSWVQFF
TRBJ2-7 | TRBV15 | . | CATSRRQGPYEQYF
TRBJ2-3 | TRBV5-1 | once | CASSPPGLAGATDTQYF
TRBJ2-7 | TRBV5-6 | . | CASSFLGVSDRAYEQYF
TRBJ2-7 | TRBV27 | . | CASSLWARSYEQYF
TRBJ2-1 | TRBV5-1 | . | CASKRESDSGQFF
TRBJ1-2 | TRBV7-9 | . | CASSPPRLGDNGYTF
TRBJ1-2 | TRBV2 | . | CASSQGQGGNSGYTF
TRBJ2-1 | TRBV20-1 | once | CSVGQGFGQFF
TRBJ2-3 | TRBV5-8 | . | CASSPRRDSSTDTQYF
TRBJ1-5 | TRBV6-5 | . | CASSGGHTGYQPQHF
TRBJ2-7 | TRBV5-8 | . | CASSLGLAGAYEQYF
TRBJ2-1 | TRBV5-1 | . | CASSVTTGVREQFF
TRBJ2-7 | TRBV7-8 | . | CASSLRAAGGFYEQYF
TRBJ2-7 | TRBV4-3 | . | CASSQRSGDRLYF
TRBJ2-7 | TRBV4-1 | . | CASSKALLAGEDEQYF
TRBJ1-2 | TRBV5-4 | few | CASSSAWREFYGYTF
TRBJ2-1 | TRBV15 | few | CATISGTGGFGEQFF
TRBJ1-2 | TRBV28 | . | CASSLSDYGYTF